The rows below give T cell receptor beta chains drawn from one sample of a study of T cells in Graves' hyperthyroidism and ophthalmopathy. TCRdb passed the multiplex PCR reads through MiXCR, listing each CDR3 protein once. This table has about 640,000 distinct CDR3 sequences, nearly 45% appearing once. Sequenced sample: peripheral blood or thyroid tissue (not recorded which). The receptors derive from an adult man with Graves' disease, either hyperthyroidism or ophthalmopathy (not recorded which). The conserved cysteine and the conserved F or W are not part of the CDR3 here. Fields, in order: V gene, clone size, J gene, CDR3 protein. Only some rows state a clone size, as once, few, many or a class for expanded clones.

V gene: TRBV5-1
clone size: NA
J gene: TRBJ1-2
CDR3 protein: ASSPSRTGGLNGYT

V gene: TRBV24-1
clone size: NA
J gene: TRBJ1-1
CDR3 protein: AISLATGYGTEAF

V gene: TRBV15
clone size: many
J gene: TRBJ1-5
CDR3 protein: ATSRDLGVSGNQPQH

V gene: TRBV29-1
clone size: NA
J gene: TRBJ1-2
CDR3 protein: SVALQGTVYGYT

V gene: TRBV12-3/TRBV12-4
clone size: many
J gene: TRBJ1-6
CDR3 protein: ASSFGQENSPLH

V gene: TRBV10-3
clone size: NA
J gene: TRBJ1-5
CDR3 protein: AISVGTSINQPQH

V gene: TRBV19
clone size: NA
J gene: TRBJ1-2
CDR3 protein: APFYTLREYGYT

V gene: TRBV6-6
clone size: few
J gene: TRBJ1-5
CDR3 protein: ASSRQRGNQPQH

V gene: TRBV7-9
clone size: NA
J gene: TRBJ1-1
CDR3 protein: ASSFTQGAVGPNTEAF

V gene: TRBV7-9
clone size: many
J gene: TRBJ2-7
CDR3 protein: ASSLPGGTYEQY

V gene: TRBV7-9
clone size: NA
J gene: TRBJ1-6
CDR3 protein: ASSQGGINSPLH

V gene: TRBV10-2
clone size: NA
J gene: TRBJ1-6
CDR3 protein: ASGQTEDSPLH

V gene: TRBV5-1
clone size: many
J gene: TRBJ1-1
CDR3 protein: ASSSLSGGTNTEAF

V gene: TRBV13
clone size: many
J gene: TRBJ1-4
CDR3 protein: ASSEQGVDVEKLF

V gene: TRBV7-9
clone size: few
J gene: TRBJ2-5
CDR3 protein: ASTSAGGLQETQY

V gene: TRBV12-3/TRBV12-4
clone size: few
J gene: TRBJ1-4
CDR3 protein: ASSPGGGGPNEKLF

V gene: TRBV14
clone size: many
J gene: TRBJ1-6
CDR3 protein: ASSQEGRSPLH

V gene: TRBV2
clone size: NA
J gene: TRBJ1-2
CDR3 protein: ASSLTGGQDRSGYT

V gene: TRBV20-1
clone size: NA
J gene: TRBJ2-5
CDR3 protein: SARSPGGVQETQY

V gene: TRBV19
clone size: NA
J gene: TRBJ1-1
CDR3 protein: ASSIESGRETEAF

V gene: TRBV15
clone size: NA
J gene: TRBJ1-5
CDR3 protein: ATSRDMQGGNQPQH

V gene: TRBV5-4
clone size: few
J gene: TRBJ1-2
CDR3 protein: ASSSGFESAGYT

V gene: TRBV10-3
clone size: NA
J gene: TRBJ2-5
CDR3 protein: AISYGAGGHQETQY

V gene: TRBV12-3/TRBV12-4
clone size: few
J gene: TRBJ1-1
CDR3 protein: ASSLDRITPEAF

V gene: TRBV29-1
clone size: many
J gene: TRBJ1-2
CDR3 protein: SVRRVVNYGYT

V gene: TRBV6-1
clone size: few
J gene: TRBJ1-6
CDR3 protein: ASSLGPRDSPLH

V gene: TRBV29-1
clone size: NA
J gene: TRBJ2-5
CDR3 protein: SVGGRQETQY

V gene: TRBV2
clone size: NA
J gene: TRBJ1-1
CDR3 protein: ASVGGTGLGTEAF

V gene: TRBV9
clone size: NA
J gene: TRBJ1-1
CDR3 protein: ASSGPASAEAF

V gene: TRBV29-1
clone size: many
J gene: TRBJ1-2
CDR3 protein: SVEGTGDGYT

V gene: TRBV5-1
clone size: few
J gene: TRBJ2-6
CDR3 protein: ASSLAAGQGHYSSGANVLT

V gene: TRBV24-1
clone size: NA
J gene: TRBJ2-2
CDR3 protein: AASSSGFNTGELF

V gene: TRBV2
clone size: NA
J gene: TRBJ1-2
CDR3 protein: ASSDEVTTGPSNYGYA

V gene: TRBV20-1
clone size: NA
J gene: TRBJ1-2
CDR3 protein: SAPATLLYDYT

V gene: TRBV20-1
clone size: NA
J gene: TRBJ1-6
CDR3 protein: SAFTGETGSPLH

V gene: TRBV2
clone size: few
J gene: TRBJ1-3
CDR3 protein: ASSVGAGGSGNTIY

V gene: TRBV29-1
clone size: NA
J gene: TRBJ2-1
CDR3 protein: SVESGRRDYNEQF

V gene: TRBV20-1
clone size: NA
J gene: TRBJ1-3
CDR3 protein: SARAGLRLGTIY

V gene: TRBV5-1
clone size: NA
J gene: TRBJ1-4
CDR3 protein: ASSRRGGTNEKLF

V gene: TRBV12-3/TRBV12-4
clone size: few
J gene: TRBJ1-6
CDR3 protein: ASSKTATGSPLH